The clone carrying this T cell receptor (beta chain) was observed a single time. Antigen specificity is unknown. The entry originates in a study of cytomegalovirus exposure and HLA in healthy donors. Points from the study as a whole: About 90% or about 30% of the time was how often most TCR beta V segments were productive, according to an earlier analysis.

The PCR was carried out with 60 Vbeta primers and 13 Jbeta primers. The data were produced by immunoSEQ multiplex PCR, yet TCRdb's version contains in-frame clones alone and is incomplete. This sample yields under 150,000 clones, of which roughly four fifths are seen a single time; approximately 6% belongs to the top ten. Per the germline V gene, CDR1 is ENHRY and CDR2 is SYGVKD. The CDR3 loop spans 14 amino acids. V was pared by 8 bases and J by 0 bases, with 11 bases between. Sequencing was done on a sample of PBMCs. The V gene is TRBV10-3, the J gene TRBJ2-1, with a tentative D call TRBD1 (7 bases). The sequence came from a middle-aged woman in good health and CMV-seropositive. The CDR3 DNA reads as TGTGCCATCGGCGGGACAGTCTCCTACAATGAGCAGTTCTTC. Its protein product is CAIGGTVSYNEQFF.